This T cell receptor beta chain is from a study of metastatic and nonmetastatic thyroid tumors. Study at large: Patients with malignant and benign thyroid disease provided blood and tumor or nodule tissue, whose repertoires were compared.

MiXCR was used by TCRdb to re-call the PCR reads. Among around 20,000 clones listed, 35% to 40% were seen once. Each patient came to thyroid surgery without any prior treatment (of any kind). The CDR3 has 16 amino acids. CDR1 is SNHLY and CDR2 is FYNNEI in the germline V gene. V trimming: 2 bases; J trimming: 1 base; junction bases outside the gene matches: 5. The TCR comes from a female donor with papillary thyroid cancer or a benign thyroid nodule (not recorded which). Some clones in this sample may be carry-over from other donors' samples. The rearrangement uses TRBV2 and TRBJ2-3; 8 nucleotides agree with TRBD1. Sequenced sample: tumor tissue. As DNA, the CDR3 is TGTGCCAGCAGTGAACAGACAGGGGAGGGCACAGATACGCAGTATTTT. Protein product: CASSEQTGEGTDTQYF.